The source of this TCR beta chain is a study of control samples from healthy donors and cancer patients (dated by TCRdb to about 2020). Libraries came from the immunoSEQ multiplex PCR assay. Imported from immuneACCESS, the table was reduced by TCRdb to in-frame sequences with V and J called. These copies leave out some clones; in studies compared against another copy, an unresolved V gene accounts for under half, and the cause of the remainder is not known. Here the sample has around 150,000 clones; about 89% occur a single time. 4% to 5.5% of the sample is taken by the ten largest. Here V drops 8 bases and J drops 4 bases, and the junction holds 4 bases not matched to any gene. CDR1 and CDR2, per the germline V gene, are MNHEY and SVGAGI. From the cysteine up to the phenylalanine, the CDR3 has a length of 14 residues. Only CDR3 DNA is held: 42 bases, read in frame from base 1. Note on this clone: The antigen it recognizes is unknown. Base qualities were left out, and no much larger clone turns up one base away.

What was sequenced was blood. The origin of this receptor is a man aged 30 to 39 in good health. Recombination joined TRBV6-5 with TRBJ2-1, with 11 central nucleotides matching TRBD2. The CDR3 protein is CASYTSGGYNEQFF. The DNA is TGTGCCAGCTATACTAGCGGGGGTTACAATGAGCAGTTCTTC.